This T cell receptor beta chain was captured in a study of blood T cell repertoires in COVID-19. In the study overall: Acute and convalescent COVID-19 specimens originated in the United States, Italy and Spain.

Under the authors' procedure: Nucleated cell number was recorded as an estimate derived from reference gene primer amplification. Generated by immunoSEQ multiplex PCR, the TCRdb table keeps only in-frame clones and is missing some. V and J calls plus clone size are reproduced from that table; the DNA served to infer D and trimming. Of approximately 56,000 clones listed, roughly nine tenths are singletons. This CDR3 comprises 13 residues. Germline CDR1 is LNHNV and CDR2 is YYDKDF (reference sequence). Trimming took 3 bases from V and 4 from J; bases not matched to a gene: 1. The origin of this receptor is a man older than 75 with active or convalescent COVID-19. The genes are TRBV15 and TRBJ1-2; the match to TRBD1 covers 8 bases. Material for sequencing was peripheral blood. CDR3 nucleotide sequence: TGTGCCACCAGCAGCGGACAGGGCTATGGCTACACCTTC. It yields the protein CATSSGQGYGYTF.